Listed here are 23 T cell receptor beta chains from one sample, sequenced in a study of cytomegalovirus exposure and HLA in healthy donors. 60 Vbeta and 13 Jbeta primers were used in PCR. Some clones are missing from TCRdb's copy, which holds only in-frame ones; the method was immunoSEQ multiplex PCR. Of 150,000 to 200,000 clones listed, 70% to 85% are singletons. The sample consisted of PBMCs. All receptors derive from a man aged 18 to 35 in good health and CMV-seronegative.

The chain links TRBV15 to TRBJ2-3, with 8 positions matching TRBD2. There are 16 residues in the CDR3. Looked up from germline, CDR1 is LNHNV and CDR2 is YYDKDF (reference sequence). V trimming: 5 bases; J trimming: 8 bases; junction bases outside the gene matches: 15. CDR3 loop: CATSPEGRGVRATQYF. In DNA, the CDR3 is TGTGCCACCAGCCCAGAAGGGCGGGGGGTTCGCGCTACGCAGTATTTT.

V is TRBV12-5 and J is TRBJ1-1; 8 positions agree with TRBD1. The germline V gene has CDR1 LGHNT and CDR2 FRNRAP. V lost 0 bases, J lost 8 bases, and 14 bases stayed unmatched. The CDR3 totals 17 residues. CDR3 sequence reads: CASGLVRTGTVMEEAFF. CDR3 sequence (DNA): TGTGCTAGTGGTTTGGTACGGACAGGGACGGTAATGGAGGAAGCTTTCTTT. Drawing the rest from reference TRBV12-5 and TRBJ1-1, the complete variable domain is DARVTQTPRHKVTEMGQEVTMRCQPILGHNTVFWYRQTMMQGLELLAYFRNRAPLDDSGMPKDRFSAEMPDATLATLKIQPSEPRDSAVYFCASGLVRTGTVMEEAFFGQGTRLTVV.

The V gene is TRBV6-4, the J gene TRBJ2-1, with a weak D call TRBD2 (7 bases). Trimming removed 4 bases from V and 2 bases from J, with 12 bases in between. Germline V gene data show CDR1 as MRHNA and CDR2 as SNTAGT. CDR3 length: 15 amino acids. CDR3 bases: TGTGCCAGCAGTGGGGGGGGCTCTACCTACAATGAGCAGTTCTTC. Encoded protein: CASSGGGSTYNEQFF.

This clone was detected only a few times. The chain links TRBV5-4 to TRBJ1-3; D remains ambiguous. With 3 bases removed from V and 0 bases from J, the gap between germline ends came to 10 bases. Germline V gene sequence: CDR1 SGHNT, CDR2 YYREEE (reference sequence). The CDR3 consists of 15 residues. The CDR3 loop is CASSSSDFSGNTIYF. The CDR3, as DNA: TGTGCCAGCAGCTCCTCAGATTTCTCTGGAAACACCATATATTTT.

This clone came up many times. J is TRBJ1-3 and V is TRBV5-1, with 8 bases matching TRBD1. Unmatched junction bases numbered 4, after V lost 7 bases and J lost 1 base. Germline CDR1 reads SGHRS; CDR2 reads YFSETQ. The CDR3 runs 14 residues. The CDR3 sequence: CASGQGSSGNTIYF. The CDR3 DNA is TGCGCCAGCGGACAGGGTTCTTCTGGAAACACCATATATTTT. Full variable domain (rest looked up from reference TRBV5-1 and TRBJ1-3): KAGVTQTPRYLIKTRGQQVTLSCSPISGHRSVSWYQQTPGQGLQFLFEYFSETQRNKGNFPGRFSGRQFSNSRSEMNVSTLELGDSALYLCASGQGSSGNTIYFGEGSWLTVV.

J is TRBJ1-4 and V is TRBV5-8; TRBD1 might be the D (6 bases). V lost 1 base and J lost 8, with 9 bases in between. The germline V gene encodes CDR1 SGHTS and CDR2 YDEGEE. The CDR3 consists of 13 residues. The CDR3 DNA reads as TGTGCCAGCAGCTTGTCCGACAGGGAAAAACTGTTTTTT. Protein product: CASSLSDREKLFF.

This clone was seen once. This sequence joins TRBV18 and TRBJ2-1; no reliable D call. This CDR3 is 14 amino acids long. V lost 0 bases and J 4 bases, leaving 7 bases between the germline ends. Germline lookup yields CDR1 KGHSH and CDR2 LQKENI. DNA for the CDR3: TGTGCCAGCTCACCACCTAGCCAATACAATGAGCAGTTCTTC. Translating gives CASSPPSQYNEQFF.

DNA of the CDR3: TGTGCCTGGAAGACACAGGGTTCCTACAATGAGCAGTTCTTC. Protein: CAWKTQGSYNEQFF. The J gene is TRBJ2-1, the V gene TRBV30, with D perhaps matching TRBD1 (6 bases). The CDR3 is made up of 14 amino acids. Trimming took off 4 bases at V and 1 base at J, with 11 bases between the two ends. CDR1 and CDR2 from the germline V gene are GTSNPN and SVGIG (reference sequence). The entire variable domain, with the rest obtained from reference TRBV30 and TRBJ2-1, is as follows: SQTIHQWPATLVQPVGSPLSLECTVEGTSNPNLYWYRQAAGRGLQLLFYSVGIGQISSEVPQNLSASRPQDRQFILSSKKLLLSDSGFYLCAWKTQGSYNEQFFGPGTRLTVL.

Note on this clone: One end of the junction fails to match germline, which may point to a read error. The V and J genes are TRBV7-9 and TRBJ1-1; D remains ambiguous. Germline CDR1 and CDR2: SEHNR and FQNEAQ (reference sequence). CDR3 length equals 12 residues. CDR3 residues: CSSSLVDIEAFF. The CDR3 DNA sequence: TGTTCCAGCAGCTTAGTCGACATTGAAGCTTTCTTT.

The chain couples TRBV6-5 to TRBJ2-7; TRBD1 matches at 8 bases. Per the germline V gene, CDR1 is MNHEY and CDR2 is SVGAGI. V lost 6 bases, J lost 7 bases, and 11 bases stayed unmatched. The CDR3 length is 14 residues. In DNA, the CDR3 is TGTGCCAGCAGATTAGGGCAGGGGGCGAGTGAGCAGTACTTC. Translation: CASRLGQGASEQYF.

V is TRBV9 and J is TRBJ2-1; TRBD2 aligns across 8 bases. Germline values: CDR1 SGDLS, CDR2 YYNGEE. This CDR3 spans 15 amino acids. Trimming took 4 bases from V and 10 from J; bases not matched to a gene: 13. This CDR3 is CASSPREGALGEQFF. CDR3 DNA sequence: TGTGCCAGCAGCCCCCGGGAGGGCGCCTTGGGAGAGCAGTTCTTC.

A single count supports this clone. The rearrangement uses TRBV6-6 and TRBJ2-5, with 9 bases matching TRBD2. Trimming at V came to 5 bases and at J to 1 base, leaving 5 bases not matched to a gene. From germline, CDR1 is MNHNY and CDR2 SVGAGI (reference sequence). This CDR3 has 15 residues. CDR3 sequence (DNA): TGTGCCAGCAGTCGTAGCGGGGGTCCCCAAGAGACCCAGTACTTC. Translation: CASSRSGGPQETQYF.

The chain links TRBV6-6 to TRBJ2-7; TRBD1 matches 10 bases. Germline V lookup: CDR1 MNHNY, CDR2 SVGAGI (reference sequence). The CDR3 contains 15 residues. V shed 6 bases and J 0 bases; nucleotides not matched to a gene: 5. CDR3 in amino acids: CASSLTGGASYEQYF. In DNA form, the CDR3 reads TGTGCCAGCAGCCTGACAGGGGGCGCCTCCTACGAGCAGTACTTC.

The V gene is TRBV6-1, the J gene TRBJ2-7; D might be TRBD1 (6 bases). Per germline, CDR1 MNHNS and CDR2 SASEGT. V lost 6 bases to trimming and J lost 2 bases, with 14 bases between them. CDR3 length equals 14 residues. CDR3 in DNA: TGTGCCAGCAGGGGGAAACAGGGAACCTACGAGCAGTACTTC. This codes for CASRGKQGTYEQYF.

The V call is TRBV27, the J call TRBJ2-7; the D gene is possibly TRBD2 (6 bases). Germline CDR1 is MNHEY and CDR2 is SMNVEV (reference sequence). The V gene lost 6 bases and the J gene lost 5 bases, with 20 bases spanning the gap. The CDR3 contains 15 residues. The DNA for the CDR3 is TGTGCCAGCAGAGATACCGGACTACCCACTGACGAGCAGTACTTC. It specifies CASRDTGLPTDEQYF.

In its sample, this clone was seen a few times. The chain couples TRBV7-9 to TRBJ2-7, with D tentatively TRBD2 (5 bases). The CDR3 has 14 amino acids. Germline CDR1 reads SEHNR; CDR2 reads FQNEAQ (reference sequence). The V and J ends lost 2 bases and 7 bases respectively, with 15 bases between them. Here the CDR3 reads CASSLRKTPGEQYF. The CDR3, as DNA: TGTGCCAGCAGCTTAAGAAAGACCCCGGGGGAGCAGTACTTC.

The chain has TRBV4-1 and TRBJ2-5, with unresolved D. Germline values: CDR1 MGHRA, CDR2 YSYEKL. This CDR3 is built from 15 residues. Deletions cut 0 bases from V and 4 bases from J, with 12 bases between. The CDR3 nucleotides read TGCGCCAGCAGCCAAGATCGTTTCCCCGGAGAGACCCAGTACTTC. This sequence encodes CASSQDRFPGETQYF.

V and J are TRBV6-1 and TRBJ2-3; maybe TRBD2 (6 bases). The CDR3 totals 16 residues. The V end was cut by 2 bases, the J end by 3 bases, with 15 bases between. Germline V gene sequence: CDR1 MNHNS, CDR2 SASEGT. CDR3 DNA sequence: TGTGCCAGCAGTGAATTAGGAGGGGTTGGAACAGATACGCAGTATTTT. Translated: CASSELGGVGTDTQYF.

This clone has a single count. The rearrangement joins TRBV10-3 to TRBJ2-7; 7 nucleotides match TRBD1. CDR1 ENHRY and CDR2 SYGVKD come from the germline V gene. The V segment lost 6 bases and the J segment 2 bases; nucleotides outside the gene matches: 7. The CDR3 extends over 14 amino acids. The CDR3 sequence: CAIRSGTATYEQYF. The CDR3 DNA reads as TGTGCCATCAGGTCAGGGACAGCAACCTACGAGCAGTACTTC.

This rearrangement joins TRBV5-1 to TRBJ2-5; the D gene is possibly TRBD2 (6 bases). V was cut by 4 bases and J by 4 bases, with 20 bases left in between. The CDR3 has 16 residues. Germline values: CDR1 SGHRS, CDR2 YFSETQ. DNA of the CDR3: TGCGCCAGCAGCCCCCGGGGGTCATCCGTTGGAGAGACCCAGTACTTC. Protein: CASSPRGSSVGETQYF.

This chain connects TRBV6-1 to TRBJ2-3, with a possible D match to TRBD2 (5 bases). V lost 8 bases and J lost 6, with 12 bases in between. From germline, CDR1 is MNHNS and CDR2 SASEGT. The CDR3 extends over 12 amino acids. The DNA of the CDR3 is TGTGCCAGCCGTCTCGGGGTGGATACGCAGTATTTT. The encoded protein is CASRLGVDTQYF.

CDR3 loop: CASSSDHHAGLVSVGELFF. The DNA of the CDR3 is TGTGCCAGCAGTTCGGATCATCATGCGGGACTAGTATCGGTGGGGGAGCTGTTTTTT. The chain combines TRBV27 with TRBJ2-2, with 8 bases identical to TRBD2. CDR3 size: 19 residues. V trimming: 4 bases; J trimming: 8 bases; junction bases outside the gene matches: 21. The germline V gene has CDR1 MNHEY and CDR2 SMNVEV (reference sequence).

The rearrangement joins TRBV4-1 to TRBJ2-7, with 13 positions matching TRBD2. The germline CDR1 and CDR2 sequences are MGHRA and YSYEKL. V lost 3 bases and J lost 5; bases outside the gene matches: 7. The CDR3 runs 16 residues. Here the CDR3 DNA reads TGCGCCAGCAGCCATGAACTAGCGGGAGGGCAAAACGAGCAGTACTTC. It is translated as CASSHELAGGQNEQYF.